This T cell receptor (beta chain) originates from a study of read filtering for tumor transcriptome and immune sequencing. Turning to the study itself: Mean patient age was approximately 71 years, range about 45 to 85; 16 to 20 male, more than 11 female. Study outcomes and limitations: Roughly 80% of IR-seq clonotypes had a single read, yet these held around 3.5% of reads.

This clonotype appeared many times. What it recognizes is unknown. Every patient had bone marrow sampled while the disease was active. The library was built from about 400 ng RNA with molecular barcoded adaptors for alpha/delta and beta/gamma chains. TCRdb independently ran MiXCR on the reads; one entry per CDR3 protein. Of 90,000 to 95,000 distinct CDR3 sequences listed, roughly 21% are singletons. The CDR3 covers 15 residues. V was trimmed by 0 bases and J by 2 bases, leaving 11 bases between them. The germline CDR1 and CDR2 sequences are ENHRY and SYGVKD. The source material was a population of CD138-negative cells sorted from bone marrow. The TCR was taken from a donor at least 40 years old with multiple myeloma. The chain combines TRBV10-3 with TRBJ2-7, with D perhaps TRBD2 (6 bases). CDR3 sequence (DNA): TGTGCCATCAGTGAGTCGAGGGGAGGCGCCTACGAGCAGTACTTC. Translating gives CAISESRGGAYEQYF.